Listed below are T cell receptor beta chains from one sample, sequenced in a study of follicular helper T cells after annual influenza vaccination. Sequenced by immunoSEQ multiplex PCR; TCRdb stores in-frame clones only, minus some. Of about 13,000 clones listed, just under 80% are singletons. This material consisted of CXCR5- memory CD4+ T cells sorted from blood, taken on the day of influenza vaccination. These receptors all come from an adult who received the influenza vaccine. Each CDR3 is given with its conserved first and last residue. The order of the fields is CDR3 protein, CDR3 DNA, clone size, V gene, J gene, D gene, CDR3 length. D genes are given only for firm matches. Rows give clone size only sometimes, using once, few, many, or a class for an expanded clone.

CDR3aa: CASSLTGSGDEKLFF
CDR3nt: TGCGCCAGCAGCTTAACAGGGTCGGGTGATGAAAAACTGTTTTTT
abundance: -
v_gene: TRBV5-1
j_gene: TRBJ1-4
d_gene: -
len: 15

CDR3aa: CASSVDRVETQYF
CDR3nt: TGTGCCAGCAGTGTGGACAGGGTCGAGACCCAGTACTTC
abundance: -
v_gene: TRBV2
j_gene: TRBJ2-5
d_gene: TRBD1
len: 13

CDR3aa: CASSQVGQGGEKLFF
CDR3nt: TGCGCCAGCAGCCAAGTCGGTCAGGGTGGTGAAAAACTGTTTTTT
abundance: -
v_gene: TRBV4-3
j_gene: TRBJ1-4
d_gene: -
len: 15

CDR3aa: CASTGDSYEQYF
CDR3nt: TGTGCCAGTACGGGGGATTCCTACGAGCAGTACTTC
abundance: few
v_gene: TRBV19
j_gene: TRBJ2-7
d_gene: -
len: 12

CDR3aa: CASSVGPGPRGKLFF
CDR3nt: TGTGCCAGCAGCGTAGGGCCAGGGCCTAGGGGAAAACTGTTTTTT
abundance: -
v_gene: TRBV9
j_gene: TRBJ1-4
d_gene: -
len: 15

CDR3aa: CASSKQVIKITEAFF
CDR3nt: TGTGCCAGCAGCAAACAGGTAATAAAGATCACTGAAGCTTTCTTT
abundance: -
v_gene: TRBV7-6
j_gene: TRBJ1-1
d_gene: -
len: 15

CDR3aa: CASSYSGTGTYEQYF
CDR3nt: TGTGCCAGCAGTTACTCCGGGACAGGTACCTACGAGCAGTACTTC
abundance: -
v_gene: TRBV6-5
j_gene: TRBJ2-7
d_gene: TRBD1
len: 15

CDR3aa: CASSYSGGGTEAFF
CDR3nt: TGTGCCAGCAGTTACTCGGGGGGAGGCACTGAAGCTTTCTTT
abundance: -
v_gene: TRBV6-5
j_gene: TRBJ1-1
d_gene: -
len: 14

CDR3aa: CASSESGTKRGYTF
CDR3nt: TGTGCCAGCAGTGAATCCGGGACAAAGCGGGGCTACACCTTC
abundance: -
v_gene: TRBV25-1
j_gene: TRBJ1-2
d_gene: -
len: 14

CDR3aa: CASSLPKDTQYF
CDR3nt: TGTGCCAGCAGTTTGCCGAAAGATACGCAGTATTTT
abundance: -
v_gene: TRBV28
j_gene: TRBJ2-3
d_gene: -
len: 12

CDR3aa: CASSYTSTGPSYNEQFF
CDR3nt: TGTGCCAGCAGCTACACCTCAACAGGACCCTCCTACAATGAGCAGTTCTTC
abundance: -
v_gene: TRBV7-6
j_gene: TRBJ2-1
d_gene: -
len: 17

CDR3aa: CASSVGGGRAEAFF
CDR3nt: TGTGCCAGCAGCGTAGGAGGGGGCAGGGCTGAAGCTTTCTTT
abundance: -
v_gene: TRBV9
j_gene: TRBJ1-1
d_gene: TRBD1
len: 14

CDR3aa: CASLKGAGANVLTF
CDR3nt: TGTGCCAGCCTGAAGGGGGCCGGGGCCAACGTCCTGACTTTC
abundance: -
v_gene: TRBV11-3
j_gene: TRBJ2-6
d_gene: TRBD1
len: 14

CDR3aa: CASSEALPRVQAF
CDR3nt: TGTGCCAGCAGTGAAGCTCTACCGAGGGTTCAGGCTTTC
abundance: -
v_gene: TRBV6-1
j_gene: TRBJ1-2
d_gene: -
len: 13

CDR3aa: CASSPRDRGRLNGYTF
CDR3nt: TGTGCCAGCAGCCCTAGGGACAGGGGGCGATTAAATGGCTACACCTTC
abundance: -
v_gene: TRBV21-1
j_gene: TRBJ1-2
d_gene: -
len: 16

CDR3aa: CASSYNLNEKLFF
CDR3nt: TGTGCCAGCAGCTATAATCTTAATGAAAAACTGTTTTTT
abundance: -
v_gene: TRBV11-3
j_gene: TRBJ1-4
d_gene: -
len: 13

CDR3aa: CASSISSGGYGYTF
CDR3nt: TGTGCCAGTAGTATATCGTCAGGGGGGTATGGCTACACCTTC
abundance: -
v_gene: TRBV19
j_gene: TRBJ1-2
d_gene: TRBD1
len: 14

CDR3aa: CASSQDRTRSTDTQYF
CDR3nt: TGCGCCAGCAGCCAAGATAGAACTAGAAGCACAGATACGCAGTATTTT
abundance: -
v_gene: TRBV4-3
j_gene: TRBJ2-3
d_gene: -
len: 16

CDR3aa: CASTVRGTYEQYF
CDR3nt: TGTGCCAGTACCGTTAGGGGGACCTACGAGCAGTACTTC
abundance: few
v_gene: TRBV7-2
j_gene: TRBJ2-7
d_gene: -
len: 13

CDR3aa: CASSLNGNSGNTIYF
CDR3nt: TGTGCCAGCAGCTTAAACGGAAACTCTGGAAACACCATATATTTT
abundance: once
v_gene: TRBV7-2
j_gene: TRBJ1-3
d_gene: -
len: 15

CDR3aa: CASGLPSRRRPNTEAFF
CDR3nt: TGTGCTAGTGGTTTGCCATCACGGAGGCGGCCGAACACTGAAGCTTTCTTT
abundance: -
v_gene: TRBV12-5
j_gene: TRBJ1-1
d_gene: -
len: 17

CDR3aa: CASSLSSTSGFNEQFF
CDR3nt: TGTGCCAGCAGCTTAAGTTCGACTAGCGGATTCAATGAGCAGTTCTTC
abundance: once
v_gene: TRBV5-4
j_gene: TRBJ2-1
d_gene: TRBD2
len: 16

CDR3aa: CASSVGVDTQYF
CDR3nt: TGTGCCAGCAGCGTAGGTGTAGATACGCAGTATTTT
abundance: -
v_gene: TRBV9
j_gene: TRBJ2-3
d_gene: -
len: 12

CDR3aa: CASSDTPANEQFF
CDR3nt: TGTGCCAGCAGTGATACTCCAGCCAATGAGCAGTTCTTC
abundance: -
v_gene: TRBV9
j_gene: TRBJ2-1
d_gene: -
len: 13

CDR3aa: CASSKASGQFKETQYF
CDR3nt: TGTGCCAGCAGCAAAGCCTCGGGACAGTTTAAAGAGACCCAGTACTTC
abundance: -
v_gene: TRBV11-3
j_gene: TRBJ2-5
d_gene: TRBD1
len: 16

CDR3aa: CASSYGLGYGYTF
CDR3nt: TGTGCCAGCAGTTACGGACTGGGTTATGGCTACACCTTC
abundance: -
v_gene: TRBV6-5
j_gene: TRBJ1-2
d_gene: -
len: 13

CDR3aa: CASSLQRGGADTQYF
CDR3nt: TGTGCCAGCAGCTTACAGCGGGGGGGAGCAGATACGCAGTATTTT
abundance: -
v_gene: TRBV7-9
j_gene: TRBJ2-3
d_gene: TRBD2
len: 15

CDR3aa: CASSEAGSGGGNEQFF
CDR3nt: TGTGCCAGCAGTGAAGCAGGTAGCGGGGGAGGCAATGAGCAGTTCTTC
abundance: -
v_gene: TRBV2
j_gene: TRBJ2-1
d_gene: TRBD2
len: 16

CDR3aa: CATSRERTGNSPLHF
CDR3nt: TGTGCCACCAGCAGAGAGCGGACAGGGAATTCACCCCTCCACTTT
abundance: few
v_gene: TRBV15
j_gene: TRBJ1-6
d_gene: TRBD1
len: 15

CDR3aa: CASSYSYGNYEQYF
CDR3nt: TGTGCCAGCAGTTACTCATATGGAAATTACGAGCAGTACTTC
abundance: -
v_gene: TRBV6-5
j_gene: TRBJ2-7
d_gene: -
len: 14

CDR3aa: CASSLTASGVLSYNEQFF
CDR3nt: TGTGCCAGCAGCTTAACGGCTAGCGGGGTACTCTCCTACAATGAGCAGTTCTTC
abundance: -
v_gene: TRBV11-2
j_gene: TRBJ2-1
d_gene: TRBD2
len: 18

CDR3aa: CASFPGVSDTQYF
CDR3nt: TGTGCCAGCTTCCCAGGGGTTTCAGATACGCAGTATTTT
abundance: -
v_gene: TRBV18
j_gene: TRBJ2-3
d_gene: -
len: 13

CDR3aa: CASSPDSSGNTIYF
CDR3nt: TGTGCCAGCAGCCCGGACAGCTCTGGAAACACCATATATTTT
abundance: -
v_gene: TRBV11-2
j_gene: TRBJ1-3
d_gene: -
len: 14

CDR3aa: CASSVRPDYNEQFF
CDR3nt: TGTGCCAGCAGCGTACGGCCAGATTACAATGAGCAGTTCTTC
abundance: once
v_gene: TRBV9
j_gene: TRBJ2-1
d_gene: -
len: 14

CDR3aa: CASSPVGTARGGYTF
CDR3nt: TGTGCCAGCTCACCCGTCGGGACTGCGAGGGGTGGCTACACCTTC
abundance: once
v_gene: TRBV18
j_gene: TRBJ1-2
d_gene: -
len: 15

CDR3aa: CASSSGTSAYEQYF
CDR3nt: TGCGCCAGCAGCTCTGGGACGAGCGCCTACGAGCAGTACTTC
abundance: few
v_gene: TRBV5-1
j_gene: TRBJ2-7
d_gene: -
len: 14

CDR3aa: CASSSSGTSGSYEQYF
CDR3nt: TGTGCCAGCAGTTCCTCAGGGACTAGCGGTTCCTACGAGCAGTACTTC
abundance: -
v_gene: TRBV6-6
j_gene: TRBJ2-7
d_gene: TRBD2
len: 16

CDR3aa: CASSIQGTNTEQYF
CDR3nt: TGTGCCAGCAGCATACAGGGGACCAATACTGAGCAGTACTTC
abundance: few
v_gene: TRBV2
j_gene: TRBJ2-7
d_gene: TRBD1
len: 14

CDR3aa: CSVRPRGVEDTQYF
CDR3nt: TGCAGCGTTAGGCCGCGGGGGGTCGAAGATACGCAGTATTTT
abundance: -
v_gene: TRBV29-1
j_gene: TRBJ2-3
d_gene: TRBD2
len: 14

CDR3aa: CASSQDQTGGRTGELFF
CDR3nt: TGTGCCAGCAGCCAAGATCAGACAGGGGGACGCACCGGGGAGCTGTTTTTT
abundance: -
v_gene: TRBV4-2
j_gene: TRBJ2-2
d_gene: TRBD1
len: 17

CDR3aa: CATSRVVKSTEAFF
CDR3nt: TGTGCCACCAGCAGAGTCGTTAAAAGCACTGAAGCTTTCTTT
abundance: -
v_gene: TRBV15
j_gene: TRBJ1-1
d_gene: -
len: 14

CDR3aa: CASRQGAGSGANVLTF
CDR3nt: TGTGCCAGTAGACAGGGGGCCGGCTCTGGGGCCAACGTCCTGACTTTC
abundance: -
v_gene: TRBV10-3
j_gene: TRBJ2-6
d_gene: TRBD1
len: 16

CDR3aa: CASSTTTRGISGYTF
CDR3nt: TGTGCCAGTAGTACAACGACAAGGGGCATATCTGGCTACACCTTC
abundance: once
v_gene: TRBV19
j_gene: TRBJ1-2
d_gene: -
len: 15

CDR3aa: CASRSYNEQFF
CDR3nt: TGTGCCAGCAGGTCTTACAATGAGCAGTTCTTC
abundance: once
v_gene: TRBV6-5
j_gene: TRBJ2-1
d_gene: -
len: 11

CDR3aa: CASSLTAGGPGSEQFF
CDR3nt: TGCGCCAGCAGCTTGACGGCGGGGGGGCCGGGGAGTGAGCAGTTCTTC
abundance: -
v_gene: TRBV5-1
j_gene: TRBJ2-1
d_gene: TRBD2
len: 16

CDR3aa: CASSLATGREGNYGYTF
CDR3nt: TGTGCCAGCAGCTTAGCGACGGGCAGGGAAGGTAACTATGGCTACACCTTC
abundance: -
v_gene: TRBV7-9
j_gene: TRBJ1-2
d_gene: -
len: 17

CDR3aa: CASSPDPTNQPQHF
CDR3nt: TGTGCCAGCAGCCCCGACCCGACGAATCAGCCCCAGCATTTT
abundance: -
v_gene: TRBV5-4
j_gene: TRBJ1-5
d_gene: -
len: 14

CDR3aa: CASSIGGTSGGQEDEQFF
CDR3nt: TGTGCCAGCAGCATCGGAGGGACTAGCGGGGGGCAAGAGGATGAGCAGTTCTTC
abundance: -
v_gene: TRBV11-3
j_gene: TRBJ2-1
d_gene: TRBD2
len: 18

CDR3aa: CASSLAPLADGYEQYF
CDR3nt: TGTGCCAGCAGCTTAGCGCCACTAGCGGACGGCTACGAGCAGTACTTC
abundance: -
v_gene: TRBV7-2
j_gene: TRBJ2-7
d_gene: TRBD2
len: 16

CDR3aa: CASRQGHSYEQYF
CDR3nt: TGTGCCAGCCGACAGGGCCATTCCTACGAGCAGTACTTC
abundance: few
v_gene: TRBV6-5
j_gene: TRBJ2-7
d_gene: TRBD1
len: 13

CDR3aa: CASVGTANQPQHF
CDR3nt: TGTGCTAGTGTGGGTACAGCTAATCAGCCCCAGCATTTT
abundance: few
v_gene: TRBV12-5
j_gene: TRBJ1-5
d_gene: -
len: 13

CDR3aa: CASSVVGGHQETQYF
CDR3nt: TGTGCCAGCAGCGTGGTGGGGGGCCACCAAGAGACCCAGTACTTC
abundance: -
v_gene: TRBV9
j_gene: TRBJ2-5
d_gene: -
len: 15

CDR3aa: CASSLGQATEAFF
CDR3nt: TGTGCCAGCAGTCTCGGACAGGCCACTGAAGCTTTCTTT
abundance: few
v_gene: TRBV11-3
j_gene: TRBJ1-1
d_gene: TRBD1
len: 13